Below are 18 T cell receptor beta chains sequenced from a single sample in a study of early T cells in non-severe SARS-CoV-2 infection. TCRdb reanalysed the 5' RACE reads using MiXCR and keeps one entry per CDR3 protein. The table records about 50,000 distinct CDR3 sequences, about a tenth of them present only once. The material sequenced was whole blood. The origin of the receptors is an adult who was a healthcare worker with PCR-confirmed SARS-CoV-2 infection or an uninfected control (not recorded which).

This clonotype was recorded many times. This chain links TRBV6-5 with TRBJ2-5; D gene uncertain. The V gene lost 2 bases and the J gene lost 3 bases, with 7 bases spanning the gap. The CDR3 runs 13 residues. The germline V gene has CDR1 MNHEY and CDR2 SVGAGI. The CDR3 region is CASSYNNKETQYF. CDR3 DNA sequence: TGTGCCAGCAGTTACAACAACAAAGAGACCCAGTACTTC.

This clonotype was observed many times. The rearrangement links TRBV7-2 to TRBJ1-1; 7 bases map to TRBD1. The germline V gene has CDR1 SGHTA and CDR2 FQGNSA. V lost 5 bases and J lost 5; bases outside the gene matches: 11. The CDR3 runs to 15 residues. CDR3 DNA sequence: TGTGCCAGCAGCGTGACCGGGACAGCAAAGACTGAAGCTTTCTTT. Residues: CASSVTGTAKTEAFF.

The table lists this clonotype with many counts. The rearrangement links TRBV28 to TRBJ2-7; the match to TRBD2 covers 12 bases. J lost 4 bases, V lost 6 bases, and 10 bases had no gene match. From germline, CDR1 is MDHEN and CDR2 SYDVKM. This CDR3 comprises 16 residues. The CDR3, as DNA: TGTGCCAGCAGCAACACGTTAGGGACTAGCGGGTACGAGCAGTACTTC. This gives the protein CASSNTLGTSGYEQYF.

This clonotype was seen many times. This chain connects TRBV7-7 to TRBJ2-6; D gene ambiguous. This CDR3 contains 15 residues. V lost 11 bases to trimming and J lost 2 bases, with 16 bases between them. Germline CDR1 and CDR2: SSHAT and FNYEAQ (reference sequence). This CDR3 reads CAVTEFGAGANVLTF. CDR3 coding DNA: TGTGCCGTTACCGAGTTCGGAGCTGGGGCCAACGTCCTGACTTTC. The whole variable domain, remainder taken from reference TRBV7-7 and TRBJ2-6, is GAGVSQSPRYKVTKRGQDVTLRCDPISSHATLYWYQQALGQGPEFLTYFNYEAQPDKSGLPSDRFSAERPEGSISTLTIQRTEQRDSAMYRCAVTEFGAGANVLTFGAGSRLTVL.

This clonotype came up many times. The V call is TRBV29-1, the J call TRBJ1-2; 7 nucleotides align to TRBD1. Germline CDR1 reads SQVTM; CDR2 reads ANQGSEA. The V gene end was trimmed by 4 bases and the J gene end by 3 bases; junction bases not matched to a gene: 11. This CDR3 region has 15 residues. The DNA for the CDR3 is TGCAGCGTTGGCCTCCCAGGGGGGGCTTACTATGGCTACACCTTC. Translating gives CSVGLPGGAYYGYTF.

In its sample, this clonotype was seen many times. The V call is TRBV7-2, the J call TRBJ2-7, with D tentatively TRBD1 (6 bases). Trimming left V 4 bases short and J 7 bases short, with 26 bases between. The CDR3 spans 17 residues. Germline V CDR1 and CDR2: SGHTA, FQGNSA. For the CDR3, the DNA is TGTGCCAGCAGCTCCGGCCAACCGGGACACAGCGGTGGGGAGCAGTACTTC. As protein: CASSSGQPGHSGGEQYF.

This rearrangement joins TRBV11-2 to TRBJ2-1, with no clear D. Trimming stripped 5 bases from V and 2 bases from J, with 7 bases between. Germline CDR1 SGHAT, CDR2 FQNNGV. This CDR3 has 13 amino acids. The CDR3 is CASSPLAYNEQFF. The CDR3 region has the DNA TGTGCCAGCAGCCCTCTTGCCTACAATGAGCAGTTCTTC. The whole variable domain, filled in from reference TRBV11-2 and TRBJ2-1, reads EAGVAQSPRYKIIEKRQSVAFWCNPISGHATLYWYQQILGQGPKLLIQFQNNGVVDDSQLPKDRFSAERLKGVDSTLKIQPAKLEDSAVYLCASSPLAYNEQFFGPGTRLTVL.

This clonotype was observed at least ten times. The junction and the germline gene differ at one end; a read error may be behind it. V and J are TRBV28 and TRBJ2-7; D gene uncertain. Germline V lookup: CDR1 MDHEN, CDR2 SYDVKM. This CDR3 has 10 residues. CDR3 protein: CASSTNRIHF. The CDR3 region has the DNA TGTGCCAGCAGTACAAACAGAATTCACTTC.

This clonotype occurred a few times. The chain joins TRBV23-1 to TRBJ2-1, with TRBD2 matching over 11 bases. TRBV23-1 is assigned to the ORF class and has an uncertain function. After removal of 6 bases from V and 0 bases from J, the junction contained 19 bases not matched to a gene. The CDR3 sequence is 21 residues long. CDR3 nucleotides: TGCGCCAGCAGCTATAACTCCGCGGGACTAGCGGATGACCACTCCTACAATGAGCAGTTCTTC. This translates into CASSYNSAGLADDHSYNEQFF.

This clonotype has just a few counts. The chain has TRBV20-1 and TRBJ2-3, with D perhaps assigned TRBD1 or TRBD2 (5 bases each). V lost 6 bases and J 2 bases, leaving 18 bases between the germline ends. Germline V gene data show CDR1 as DFQATT and CDR2 as SNEGSKA (reference sequence). The length of the CDR3 is 15 residues. CDR3 bases: TGCAGTGCGGATCGAGGGGCGGGCGACACAGATACGCAGTATTTT. Encoded protein: CSADRGAGDTDTQYF.

The CDR3 here is CASRQVPYEQYF. CDR3 coding DNA: TGTGCCAGCAGGCAGGTCCCCTACGAGCAGTACTTC. The chain combines TRBV2 with TRBJ2-7, with D hard to call. Germline CDR1 SNHLY, CDR2 FYNNEI. V was cut by 6 bases and J by 2 bases, with 8 bases left in between. This CDR3 spans 12 amino acids.

The table lists this clonotype with a few counts. CDR3 sequence (DNA): TGCGCCAGCAGCCTTACCGGGACCCCCATTTATGAGCAGTTCTTC. Encoded protein: CASSLTGTPIYEQFF. J is TRBJ2-1 and V is TRBV4-3; either TRBD1 or TRBD2 may fit D (5 bases each). Trimming removed 4 bases at V and 8 bases at J, with 18 bases between. This CDR3 spans 15 amino acids. Per germline, CDR1 LGHNA and CDR2 YSLEER.

The chain has TRBV4-3 and TRBJ2-7; D gene unclear. V lost 0 bases, J lost 4 bases, and 13 bases lay in between. Germline-derived CDR1 and CDR2 are LGHNA and YSLEER. The CDR3 runs to 15 residues. The CDR3 region has the DNA TGCGCCAGCAGCCAAGATATCGGACCCTATTACGAGCAGTACTTC. Protein sequence: CASSQDIGPYYEQYF.

This clonotype is labeled as medium-sized. V usage is TRBV5-1 and J usage is TRBJ2-5; D is ambiguous. Germline V gene sequence: CDR1 SGHRS, CDR2 YFSETQ. The CDR3 totals 14 residues. Trimming shortened V by 0 bases and J by 4 bases, and 10 bases separated the two germline ends. CDR3 DNA: TGCGCCAGCAGCTTGGAGGCCCGCGGAGAGACCCAGTACTTC. Protein: CASSLEARGETQYF.

This chain uses TRBV28 with TRBJ1-2, with D possibly TRBD1 on 5 matching bases. Germline V gene sequence: CDR1 MDHEN, CDR2 SYDVKM. The CDR3 covers 12 residues. V was cut by 4 bases and J by 5 bases, with 8 bases left in between. DNA for the CDR3: TGTGCCAGCAGTTCCGGGGGTTATGGCTACACCTTC. Residues: CASSSGGYGYTF.

On this clonotype itself: A much larger clone lies one base from this, so it may be a read error. The V and J genes are TRBV20-1 and TRBJ1-1; D is possibly TRBD1 (5 bases). This CDR3 has 13 residues. From germline, CDR1 is DFQATT and CDR2 SNEGSKA (reference sequence). Between the trimmed V and J ends, which lost 1 base and 5 bases, there was a span of 11 bases. The CDR3 bases are TGCAGTGCTAGAGGACAGTGGAGGACTGAAGCTTTCTTT. It is translated as CSARGQWRTEAFF.

The V gene is TRBV5-6, the J gene TRBJ2-3, with D possibly called TRBD1 or TRBD2 (5 bases each). Per germline, CDR1 SGHDT and CDR2 YYEEEE. Trimming shortened V by 0 bases and J by 2 bases, and 13 bases separated the two germline ends. This CDR3 is 16 amino acids long. Here the CDR3 reads CASSLVWGTHTDTQYF. For the CDR3, the DNA is TGTGCCAGCAGCTTGGTGTGGGGGACCCACACAGATACGCAGTATTTT.

This clonotype came up a few times. The CDR3: CASSPIRAGGRGNEQFF. The CDR3 DNA follows: TGTGCCAGTAGTCCGATCCGGGCGGGAGGACGGGGCAATGAGCAGTTCTTC. The chain uses TRBV19 and TRBJ2-1; 8 bases agree with TRBD2. The CDR3 contains 17 residues. CDR1 is LNHDA and CDR2 is SQIVND in the germline V gene (reference sequence). The ends lost 5 bases at V and 6 bases at J; junction bases unmatched: 15.